This TCR beta chain was sequenced for a study of CD8 T cells in Susac syndrome. V lost 3 bases to trimming and J lost 3 bases, with 8 bases between them. There are 13 residues in the CDR3. CDR1 and CDR2 (germline): LGHNT, FRNRAP. An amount of RNA that ranged from about 0.45 to 1 ug was reverse transcribed with random hexamers. TCRdb re-derived calls from the immunoSEQ multiplex PCR reads in MiXCR, one entry per CDR3 protein. The data contain over 150,000 distinct CDR3 sequences, roughly 94% of them singletons. This TCR was recovered from a human donor with Susac syndrome. Sequencing input: CD4+ T cells from PBMCs. The V and J genes are TRBV12-5 and TRBJ2-5; D perhaps matches TRBD2 (5 bases). The CDR3 DNA sequence: TGTGCTAGTGGTTTTTCCGGGGAAGAGACCCAGTACTTC. Translated: CASGFSGEETQYF.